One and the same sample provided the 29 T cell receptor beta chains below, sequenced in a study of tumor-infiltrating lymphocytes in primary liver carcinoma. The input was around 530 ng total RNA; TCR beta cDNA was made from it with a constant-region primer. Libraries covering TCR beta were generated through three nested multiplex PCR rounds (using a slightly modified ARM-PCR). Researchers ran the first two PCR rounds for roughly 11 cycles each with TRBV1-TRBV30 forward primers and a C-beta reverse primer. Each CDR3 protein is one row after TCRdb ran MiXCR on the multiplex PCR reads. The sample lists some 95,000 distinct CDR3 sequences, just over 65% occurring once. Unsorted bulk tissue of roughly 20-31 mg yielded co-extracted RNA and DNA. The sample taken for sequencing was tumor-adjacent normal liver tissue. These receptors originate from a man in his forties or fifties with primary liver carcinoma and hepatitis B virus infection.

This rearrangement joins TRBV28 to TRBJ2-1, with 9 bases that match TRBD1. The ends lost 6 bases at V and 2 bases at J; junction bases unmatched: 8. The CDR3 extends over 16 amino acids. CDR1 MDHEN and CDR2 SYDVKM come from the germline V gene. The DNA of the CDR3 is TGTGCCAGCAGGTCGGGAAGGACAGGGGCCTACAATGAGCAGTTCTTC. Translated: CASRSGRTGAYNEQFF.

As regards this clonotype: Relative to the germline gene, one junction end is altered; a read error may explain this. This sequence joins TRBV29-1 and TRBJ2-7; a weak D match, TRBD1 (5 bases). From germline, CDR1 is SQVTM and CDR2 ANQGSEA. The CDR3 contains 13 residues. The CDR3 protein is CSARQGVTYGQYF. Here the CDR3 DNA reads TGCAGCGCCCGACAAGGGGTCACCTACGGGCAGTACTTC.

V and J are TRBV12-3 or TRBV12-4 and TRBJ1-5; D not certain. The CDR3 spans 12 residues. V shed 7 bases and J shed 8 bases, with 12 bases lying between them. CDR3 DNA sequence: TGTGCCAGCATCACCACTCGGGAGCCCCAGCATTTT. This translates into CASITTREPQHF.

As regards this clonotype: At one boundary the junction diverges from the germline segment, which might be a read error. The rearrangement links TRBV28 to TRBJ1-2; the match to TRBD1 covers 8 bases. This CDR3 spans 14 amino acids. CDR1 and CDR2 from the germline V gene are MDHEN and SYDVKM. In nucleotides, the CDR3 is TGTTCCAGCAGTGGACAGGGTAGAAACTATGGCTACACCTTC. Its protein product is CSSSGQGRNYGYTF.

As for this clonotype: A much bigger clone sits one base away, suggesting this may be a read error. V and J are TRBV2 and TRBJ2-1; 8 bases align to TRBD2. The CDR3 length is 14 residues. Germline-derived CDR1 and CDR2 are SNHLY and FYNNEI. V shed 6 bases, J shed 2 bases, and the junction held 3 bases outside the gene matches. The CDR3: CASRVTSAYNEQFF. DNA of the CDR3: TGTGCCAGCAGGGTGACTAGCGCCTACAATGAGCAGTTCTTC.

The chain recombines TRBV28 with TRBJ2-7; TRBD1 agrees at 9 bases. The junction had 6 bases not matched to a gene; V was cut back by 8 bases and J by 1 base. CDR1 and CDR2 (germline): MDHEN, SYDVKM. CDR3 length: 14 amino acids. The chain's CDR3 is CASVTGGQSYEQYF. Here the CDR3 DNA reads TGTGCCAGCGTTACAGGGGGCCAATCCTACGAGCAGTACTTC.

As regards this clonotype: No conserved phenylalanine or tryptophan is present at the end of the CDR3, so a read error is the likely explanation. The J gene is TRBJ2-5, the V gene TRBV29-1; 7 bases are a match to TRBD1. V shed 2 bases and J 2 bases; nucleotides not matched to a gene: 5. The CDR3 loop spans 14 amino acids. Germline loops: CDR1 SQVTM, CDR2 ANQGSEA. The CDR3 protein is CSVEWGQWQETQYL. DNA of the CDR3: TGCAGCGTTGAATGGGGACAGTGGCAAGAGACCCAGTACCTC.

In nucleotides, the CDR3 is TGTGCCAGCAGACGGACAGGGGATCCTTACGAGCAGTACTTC. It encodes CASRRTGDPYEQYF. This chain links TRBV28 with TRBJ2-7, with TRBD1 identical over 9 bases. Germline V gene sequence: CDR1 MDHEN, CDR2 SYDVKM. This CDR3 is built from 14 residues. Unmatched junction bases numbered 7, after V lost 6 bases and J lost 4 bases.

The count of this clonotype is one. One end of the junction is discordant with germline, which a read error may explain. The CDR3 nucleotides read TGTGCCAACAGCTATAGCGTGGGAACTGAAACTTTCTTT. Translated, it gives CANSYSVGTETFF. This chain joins TRBV11-2 and TRBJ1-1; D call uncertain. The germline V gene has CDR1 SGHAT and CDR2 FQNNGV. CDR3 length: 13 residues.

On this clonotype itself: One base away lies a much larger clone, so this may be a sequencing read error. The chain has TRBV10-3 and TRBJ1-4; perhaps TRBD1 as D (5 bases). CDR3 length equals 14 residues. CDR1 is ENHRY, CDR2 SYGVKD, per germline. CDR3 bases: TGTGCCACCAAGGGGACCGAAACTAATGAAAGACTGTTTTTT. Its protein is CATKGTETNERLFF.

This clonotype showed up many times. The genes are TRBV12-3 or TRBV12-4 and TRBJ2-7; D is undetermined. Trimming cost V 2 bases and J 5 bases, with 13 bases left between them. The CDR3 is 14 amino acids. CDR3 sequence: CASSLSQVPHEQYF. The CDR3 DNA reads TGTGCCAGCAGTTTATCCCAGGTCCCCCACGAGCAGTACTTC.

Concerning this clonotype: At one boundary the junction diverges from the germline segment, which might be a read error. The rearrangement uses TRBV13 and TRBJ2-7, with 7 bases fitting TRBD1. CDR1 is PRHDT, CDR2 FYEKMQ, per germline (reference sequence). The CDR3 is 13 amino acids. This chain's CDR3 is CASSIGQDYEQYF. CDR3 coding DNA: TGCGCCAGCAGCATAGGACAGGACTACGAGCAGTACTTC. Full variable domain (rest looked up from reference TRBV13 and TRBJ2-7): AAGVIQSPRHLIKEKRETATLKCYPIPRHDTVYWYQQGPGQDPQFLISFYEKMQSDKGSIPDRFSAQQFSDYHSELNMSSLELGDSALYFCASSIGQDYEQYFGPGTRLTVT.

There are many counts of this clonotype. The chain recombines TRBV6-2 or TRBV6-3 with TRBJ2-7, with 7 nucleotides matching TRBD1. Unmatched junction bases numbered 1, after V lost 5 bases and J lost 3 bases. Germline values: CDR1 MNHEY, CDR2 SVGEGT. The CDR3 loop spans 12 amino acids. CDR3 DNA: TGTGCCAGCAGTGACAGGGTCTACGAGCAGTACTTC. Translated, it gives CASSDRVYEQYF.

This clonotype was counted ten times or more. The rearrangement uses TRBV6-5 and TRBJ1-6, with D unclear. Germline assignment: CDR1 MNHEY and CDR2 SVGAGI. The ends were cut back, 7 bases at V and 0 bases at J, with 13 bases in the middle. The length of the CDR3 is 16 residues. Written as DNA, the CDR3 is TGTGCCAGCAAGAAAGTGTTGAGCTCCTATAATTCACCCCTCCACTTT. It specifies CASKKVLSSYNSPLHF.

This clonotype came up a few times. A junction boundary mismatches the germline segment, possibly from a read error. V is TRBV11-2 and J is TRBJ2-1; no firm D call. This CDR3 comprises 14 residues. Germline loops: CDR1 SGHAT, CDR2 FQNNGV. The CDR3 sequence is CASSLIAGYNEQLF. The CDR3 nucleotides are TGTGCCAGCAGCTTAATTGCAGGCTACAATGAGCAGCTCTTC.

As for this clonotype: A read error may account for a junction end that differs from germline. The chain recombines TRBV5-1 with TRBJ2-7; 12 bases are shared with TRBD2. This CDR3 spans 16 amino acids. From germline, CDR1 is SGHRS and CDR2 YFSETQ. The CDR3 nucleotides read TGCGCCAGCAGCTTGGGACTAGCGGGAGAGGGTTACGACCAGTACTTC. Translation: CASSLGLAGEGYDQYF.

About this clonotype: This may come from a read error, since a much larger clone is one base off. The chain couples TRBV29-1 to TRBJ1-1, with D unclear. The V end lost 4 bases, the J end lost 3 bases, and 15 bases lay between the germline ends. Germline CDR1 SQVTM, CDR2 ANQGSEA. The CDR3 is 14 amino acids. This CDR3 is CSVVDPLDYTEAFF. In DNA, the CDR3 is TGCAGCGTTGTTGACCCGCTTGACTACACTGAAGCTTTCTTT.

This clonotype was recorded at least ten times. The chain recombines TRBV12-3 or TRBV12-4 with TRBJ2-5; D call uncertain. The germline V and J ends were trimmed by 1 base and 2 bases, with 8 bases remaining between them. The CDR3 length is 14 residues. CDR3 nucleotide sequence: TGTGCCAGCAGTTTAGGGCAGACTCAAGAGACCCAGTACTTC. It yields the protein CASSLGQTQETQYF.

Concerning this clonotype itself: A read error may explain this, as a much larger clone is one base away. The V call is TRBV7-8, the J call TRBJ1-1; 8 nucleotides agree with TRBD1. The CDR3 extends over 13 amino acids. The germline V gene encodes CDR1 SGHVS and CDR2 FQNEAQ. The CDR3 nucleotides read TGTGCCAGCAGCAGGGACAGGAACACTGAAGCTTCCTTT. It encodes CASSRDRNTEASF.

The J gene is TRBJ2-7, the V gene TRBV28; D not certain. This CDR3 spans 14 amino acids. Trimming removed 4 bases from V and 9 bases from J, with 19 bases in between. Germline V gene data show CDR1 as MDHEN and CDR2 as SYDVKM. The CDR3 nucleotides read TGTGCCAGCAGTTCAAATCTCCCCCAGATCGCGCAGTACTTC. Translating it yields CASSSNLPQIAQYF.

Points on this clonotype: The CDR3 does not close with the conserved phenylalanine or tryptophan, likely indicating a read error. The J gene is TRBJ2-7, the V gene TRBV29-1, with 11 bases aligning to TRBD2. The CDR3 has 14 amino acids. The ends lost 2 bases at V and 4 bases at J; junction bases unmatched: 4. Germline V CDR1 and CDR2: SQVTM, ANQGSEA. The CDR3 DNA reads as TGCAGCGTTGAATTAGCGGGAGGGTCTTACGAGCAGTACTTA. It specifies CSVELAGGSYEQYL.

This clonotype rates as medium-sized. V usage is TRBV11-2 and J usage is TRBJ1-4, with a tentative D call TRBD1 (5 bases). V lost 1 base, J lost 6 bases, and 12 bases lay in between. Germline CDR1 and CDR2: SGHAT and FQNNGV. This CDR3 contains 15 residues. The CDR3 loop is CASSLGITRDEKLFF. The CDR3 region has the DNA TGTGCCAGCAGCTTAGGGATCACCAGGGATGAAAAACTGTTTTTT. Together with reference TRBV11-2 and TRBJ1-4, the CDR3 gives the full variable domain: EAGVAQSPRYKIIEKRQSVAFWCNPISGHATLYWYQQILGQGPKLLIQFQNNGVVDDSQLPKDRFSAERLKGVDSTLKIQPAKLEDSAVYLCASSLGITRDEKLFFGSGTQLSVL.

Comments on this clonotype: A much more abundant neighbour one base away suggests this may be a read error. V gene TRBV6-1 combines with J gene TRBJ2-2, with D perhaps matching TRBD1 or TRBD2 (5 bases each). This CDR3 comprises 14 residues. The germline gives CDR1 MNHNS, CDR2 SASEGT. With 1 base removed from V and 4 bases from J, the gap between germline ends came to 7 bases. Written as DNA, the CDR3 is TGTGCCAGCAGTGAAGAGAGGGGCACCGGGGAGCTGTTTTTT. Translation gives CASSEERGTGELFF.

This rearrangement joins TRBV11-2 to TRBJ2-1, with unresolved D. Germline CDR1 reads SGHAT; CDR2 reads FQNNGV. The V gene lost 1 base and the J gene lost 7 bases, with 8 bases spanning the gap. There are 13 residues in the CDR3. The CDR3 bases are TGTGCCAGCAGCTTAGTCAGGCATAATGAGCAGTTCTTC. Translation: CASSLVRHNEQFF.

This clonotype was seen more than once but under ten times. The rearrangement links TRBV28 to TRBJ1-5; TRBD1 matches 9 bases. Germline V gene sequence: CDR1 MDHEN, CDR2 SYDVKM. The CDR3 sequence is 14 residues long. V lost 2 bases, J lost 6 bases, and 2 bases stayed unmatched. CDR3 DNA: TGTGCCAGCAGTTTAGGGACAGGGTTTCAGCCCCAGCATTTT. Protein product: CASSLGTGFQPQHF.

This chain uses TRBV6-4 with TRBJ2-3; TRBD2 aligns across 10 bases. V trimming: 0 bases; J trimming: 4 bases; junction bases outside the gene matches: 1. This CDR3 has 15 residues. CDR1 and CDR2 from the germline V gene are MRHNA and SNTAGT. CDR3 in DNA: TGTGCCAGCAGTGACTCGAGCGGGAGGGCAGATACGCAGTATTTT. It specifies CASSDSSGRADTQYF.

This clonotype was detected many times. The chain couples TRBV4-2 to TRBJ2-4; TRBD2 agrees at 11 bases. V was pared by 0 bases and J by 8 bases, with 6 bases of the junction left unmatched. The CDR3 has 16 residues. CDR1 is LGHNA, CDR2 YNFKEQ, per germline. CDR3 loop: CASSQELAGGQDIQYF. CDR3 nucleotides: TGTGCCAGCAGCCAAGAATTAGCGGGAGGGCAGGACATTCAGTACTTC.

This clonotype showed up many times. This chain connects TRBV12-3 or TRBV12-4 to TRBJ1-1; TRBD1 aligns across 8 bases. V dropped 5 bases and J dropped 1; count of bases not matched to a gene: 6. This CDR3 has 15 amino acids. CDR3 DNA sequence: TGTGCCAGCAGTCCCCGGGACAGGAGGAACACTGAAGCTTTCTTT. Translating gives CASSPRDRRNTEAFF.

Ten or more counts support this clonotype. J is TRBJ1-1 and V is TRBV29-1; tentative D call: TRBD1 (6 bases). The CDR3 runs 14 residues. V lost 6 bases, J lost 4 bases, and 18 bases lay in between. Germline V CDR1 and CDR2: SQVTM, ANQGSEA. The CDR3 DNA reads as TGCAGCGTGTCCAGCGGGGGGCTAAGCACTGAAGCTTTCTTT. This translates into CSVSSGGLSTEAFF. Looking up the rest from reference TRBV29-1 and TRBJ1-1 gives the full variable domain: SAVISQKPSRDICQRGTSLTIQCQVDSQVTMMFWYRQQPGQSLTLIATANQGSEATYESGFVIDKFPISRPNLTFSTLTVSNMSPEDSSIYLCSVSSGGLSTEAFFGQGTRLTVV.